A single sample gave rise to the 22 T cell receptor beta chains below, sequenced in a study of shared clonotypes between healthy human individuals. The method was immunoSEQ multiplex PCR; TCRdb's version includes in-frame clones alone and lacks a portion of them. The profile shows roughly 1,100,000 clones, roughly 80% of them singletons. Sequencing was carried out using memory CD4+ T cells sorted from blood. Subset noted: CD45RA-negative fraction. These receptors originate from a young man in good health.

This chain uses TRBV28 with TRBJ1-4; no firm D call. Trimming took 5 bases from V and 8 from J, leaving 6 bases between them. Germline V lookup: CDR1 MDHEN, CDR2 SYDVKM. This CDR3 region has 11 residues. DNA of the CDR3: TGTGCCAGCAGTCCGAAGGAAAAACTGTTTTTT. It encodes CASSPKEKLFF.

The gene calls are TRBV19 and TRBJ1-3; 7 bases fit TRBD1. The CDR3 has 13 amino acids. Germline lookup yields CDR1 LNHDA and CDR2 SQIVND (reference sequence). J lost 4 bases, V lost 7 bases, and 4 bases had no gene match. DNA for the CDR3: TGTGCCAGTATGAGGGGGCTGGGAAACACCATATATTTT. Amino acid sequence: CASMRGLGNTIYF.

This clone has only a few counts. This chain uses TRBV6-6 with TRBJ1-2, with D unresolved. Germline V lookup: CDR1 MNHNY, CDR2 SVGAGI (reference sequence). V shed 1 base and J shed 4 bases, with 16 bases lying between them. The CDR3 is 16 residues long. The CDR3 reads CASSYFAGYPFYGYTF. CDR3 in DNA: TGTGCCAGCAGTTACTTCGCAGGCTACCCCTTCTATGGCTACACCTTC.

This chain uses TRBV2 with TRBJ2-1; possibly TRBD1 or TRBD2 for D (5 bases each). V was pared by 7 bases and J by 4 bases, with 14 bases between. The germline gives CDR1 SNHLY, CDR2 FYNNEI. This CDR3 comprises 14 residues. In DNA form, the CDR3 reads TGTGCCAGCAAGGGGAACGCGGGTTACAATGAGCAGTTCTTC. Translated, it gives CASKGNAGYNEQFF. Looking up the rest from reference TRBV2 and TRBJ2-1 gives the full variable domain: EPEVTQTPSHQVTQMGQEVILRCVPISNHLYFYWYRQILGQKVEFLVSFYNNEISEKSEIFDDQFSVERPDGSNFTLKIRSTKLEDSAMYFCASKGNAGYNEQFFGPGTRLTVL.

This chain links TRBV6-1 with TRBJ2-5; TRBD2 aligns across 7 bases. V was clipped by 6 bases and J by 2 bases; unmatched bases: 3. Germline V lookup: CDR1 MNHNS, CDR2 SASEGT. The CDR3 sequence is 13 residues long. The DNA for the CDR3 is TGTGCCAGCAGCCCCGGGGGGCAAGAGACCCAGTACTTC. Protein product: CASSPGGQETQYF.

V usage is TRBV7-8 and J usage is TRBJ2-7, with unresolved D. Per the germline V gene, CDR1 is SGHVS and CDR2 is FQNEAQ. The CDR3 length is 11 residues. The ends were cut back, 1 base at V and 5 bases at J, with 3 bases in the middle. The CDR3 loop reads CASSLDNEQYF. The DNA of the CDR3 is TGTGCCAGCAGCTTAGACAACGAGCAGTACTTC.

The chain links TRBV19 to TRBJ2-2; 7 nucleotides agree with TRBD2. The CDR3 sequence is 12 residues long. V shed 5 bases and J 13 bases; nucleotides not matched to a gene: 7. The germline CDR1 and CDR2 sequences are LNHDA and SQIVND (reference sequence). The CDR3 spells CASSEWPSGLFF. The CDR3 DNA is TGTGCCAGTAGTGAGTGGCCTAGCGGGCTGTTTTTT.

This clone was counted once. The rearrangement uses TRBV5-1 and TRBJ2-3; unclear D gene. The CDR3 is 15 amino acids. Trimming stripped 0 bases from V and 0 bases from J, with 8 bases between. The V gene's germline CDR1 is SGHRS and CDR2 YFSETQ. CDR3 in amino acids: CASSLARWSTDTQYF. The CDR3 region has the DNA TGCGCCAGCAGCTTGGCTAGGTGGAGCACAGATACGCAGTATTTT. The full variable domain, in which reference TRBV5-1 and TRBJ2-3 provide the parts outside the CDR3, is KAGVTQTPRYLIKTRGQQVTLSCSPISGHRSVSWYQQTPGQGLQFLFEYFSETQRNKGNFPGRFSGRQFSNSRSEMNVSTLELGDSALYLCASSLARWSTDTQYFGPGTRLTVL.

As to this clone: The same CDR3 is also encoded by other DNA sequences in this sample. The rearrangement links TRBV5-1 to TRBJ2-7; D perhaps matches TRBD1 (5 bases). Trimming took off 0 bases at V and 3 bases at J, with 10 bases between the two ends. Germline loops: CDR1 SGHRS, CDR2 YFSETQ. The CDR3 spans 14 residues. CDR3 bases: TGCGCCAGCAGCTTGGAGCAGGGAAACTACGAGCAGTACTTC. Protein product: CASSLEQGNYEQYF.

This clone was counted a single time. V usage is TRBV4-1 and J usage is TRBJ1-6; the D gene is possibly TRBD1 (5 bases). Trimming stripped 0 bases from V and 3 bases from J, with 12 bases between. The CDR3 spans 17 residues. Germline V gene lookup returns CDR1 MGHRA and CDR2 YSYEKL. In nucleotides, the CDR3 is TGCGCCAGCAGCCAAGAGGGATGGCAGGGCTATAATTCACCCCTCCACTTT. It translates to CASSQEGWQGYNSPLHF.

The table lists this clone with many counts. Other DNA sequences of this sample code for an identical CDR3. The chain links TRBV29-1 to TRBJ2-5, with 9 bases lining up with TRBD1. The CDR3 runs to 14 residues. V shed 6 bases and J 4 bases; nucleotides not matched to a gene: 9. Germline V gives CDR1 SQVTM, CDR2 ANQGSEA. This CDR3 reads CSVAGTGRGETQYF. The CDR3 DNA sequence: TGCAGCGTCGCCGGGACAGGGAGAGGAGAGACCCAGTACTTC.

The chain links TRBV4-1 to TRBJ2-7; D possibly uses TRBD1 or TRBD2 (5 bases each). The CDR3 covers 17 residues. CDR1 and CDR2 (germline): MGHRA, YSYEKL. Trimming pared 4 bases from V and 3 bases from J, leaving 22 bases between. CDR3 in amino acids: CASSPEVGTDYYYEQYF. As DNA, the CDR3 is TGCGCCAGCAGCCCCGAGGTCGGGACCGATTATTACTACGAGCAGTACTTC.

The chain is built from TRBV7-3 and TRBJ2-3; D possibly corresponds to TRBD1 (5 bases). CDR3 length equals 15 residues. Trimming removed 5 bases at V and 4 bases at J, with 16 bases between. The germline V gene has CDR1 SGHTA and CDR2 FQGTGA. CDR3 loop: CASSPRGPTADTQYF. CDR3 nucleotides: TGTGCCAGCAGCCCTAGGGGTCCTACAGCAGATACGCAGTATTTT.

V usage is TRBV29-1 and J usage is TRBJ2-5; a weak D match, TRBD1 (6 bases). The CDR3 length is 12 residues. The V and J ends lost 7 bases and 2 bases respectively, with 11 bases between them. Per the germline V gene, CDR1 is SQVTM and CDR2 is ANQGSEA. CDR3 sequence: CSAGQLQETQYF. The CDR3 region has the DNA TGCAGCGCCGGACAGTTACAAGAGACCCAGTACTTC.

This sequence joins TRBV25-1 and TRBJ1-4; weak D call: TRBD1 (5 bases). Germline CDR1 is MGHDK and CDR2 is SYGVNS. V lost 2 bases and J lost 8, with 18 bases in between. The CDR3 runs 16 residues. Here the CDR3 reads CASSEPTISRQEKLFF. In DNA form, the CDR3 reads TGTGCCAGCAGTGAACCCACGATCTCAAGACAGGAAAAACTGTTTTTT. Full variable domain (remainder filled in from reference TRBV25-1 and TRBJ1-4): EADIYQTPRYLVIGTGKKITLECSQTMGHDKMYWYQQDPGMELHLIHYSYGVNSTEKGDLSSESTVSRIRTEHFPLTLESARPSHTSQYLCASSEPTISRQEKLFFGSGTQLSVL.

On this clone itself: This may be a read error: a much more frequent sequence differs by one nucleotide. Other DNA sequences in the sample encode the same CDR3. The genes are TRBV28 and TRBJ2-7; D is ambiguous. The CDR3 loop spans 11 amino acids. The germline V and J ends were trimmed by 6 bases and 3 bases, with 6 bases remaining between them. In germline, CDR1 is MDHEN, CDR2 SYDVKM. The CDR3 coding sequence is TGTGCCAGCAGCCTTAACTACGAGCAGTACTTC. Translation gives CASSLNYEQYF.

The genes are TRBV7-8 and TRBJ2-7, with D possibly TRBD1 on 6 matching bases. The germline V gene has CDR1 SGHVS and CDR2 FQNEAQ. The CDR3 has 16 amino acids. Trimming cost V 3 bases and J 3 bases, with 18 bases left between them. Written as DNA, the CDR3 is TGTGCCAGCAGCTTCATGACAGGACCATTCGACTACGAGCAGTACTTC. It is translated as CASSFMTGPFDYEQYF.

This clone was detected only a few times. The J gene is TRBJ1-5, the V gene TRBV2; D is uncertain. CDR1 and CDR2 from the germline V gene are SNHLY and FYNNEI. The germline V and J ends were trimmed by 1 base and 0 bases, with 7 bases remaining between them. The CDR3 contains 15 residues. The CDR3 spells CASSEGSYSNQPQHF. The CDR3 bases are TGTGCCAGCAGTGAAGGGAGTTATAGCAATCAGCCCCAGCATTTT. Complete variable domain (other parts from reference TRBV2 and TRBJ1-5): EPEVTQTPSHQVTQMGQEVILRCVPISNHLYFYWYRQILGQKVEFLVSFYNNEISEKSEIFDDQFSVERPDGSNFTLKIRSTKLEDSAMYFCASSEGSYSNQPQHFGDGTRLSIL.

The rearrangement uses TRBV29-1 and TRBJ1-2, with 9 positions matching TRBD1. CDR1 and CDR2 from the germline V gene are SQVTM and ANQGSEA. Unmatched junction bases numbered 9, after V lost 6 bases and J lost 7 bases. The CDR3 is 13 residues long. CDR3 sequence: CSVPLQGAGGYTF. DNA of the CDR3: TGCAGCGTCCCCCTACAGGGGGCGGGTGGCTACACCTTC.

The CDR3 bases are TGTGCCAGCAGTCAGGCTAATGAAAAACTGTTTTTT. This codes for CASSQANEKLFF. The rearrangement joins TRBV2 to TRBJ1-4; D is unclear. Trimming left V 5 bases short and J 3 bases short, with 4 bases between. This CDR3 spans 12 amino acids. Germline V gene data show CDR1 as SNHLY and CDR2 as FYNNEI.

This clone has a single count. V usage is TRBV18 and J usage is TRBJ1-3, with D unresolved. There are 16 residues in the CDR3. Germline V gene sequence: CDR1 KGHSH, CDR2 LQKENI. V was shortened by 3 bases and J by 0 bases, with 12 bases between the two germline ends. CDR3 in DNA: TGTGCCAGCTCACCGGCGGAAGCTAGCTCTGGAAACACCATATATTTT. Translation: CASSPAEASSGNTIYF.

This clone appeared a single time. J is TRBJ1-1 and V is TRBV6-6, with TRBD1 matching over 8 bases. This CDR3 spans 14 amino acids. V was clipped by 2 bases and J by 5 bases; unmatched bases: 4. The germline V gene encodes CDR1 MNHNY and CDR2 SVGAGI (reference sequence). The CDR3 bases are TGTGCCAGCAGTTACGGGCAGGGGGCGACTGAAGCTTTCTTT. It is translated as CASSYGQGATEAFF.